The sequence of this TCR beta chain was determined in a study of blood T cell repertoires in COVID-19. Turning to the study itself: Nucleic acid was either cDNA or gDNA, and it came from T cells, B-cell-depleted T cells, or PBMCs.

Profiled with immunoSEQ multiplex PCR; TCRdb holds only in-frame clones, not every one. The repertoire consists of about 110,000 clones, with roughly 84% occurring once and the leading ten covering 1.1% to 1.5%. Trimming stripped 4 bases from V and 5 bases from J, with 17 bases between. Germline-derived CDR1 and CDR2 are LGHDT and YNNKEL (reference sequence). CDR3 size: 16 residues. This TCR came from a man aged 35 to 55 with acute or convalescent COVID-19. The genes are TRBV3-1 (or the pseudogene TRBV3-2) and TRBJ2-2, with D possibly TRBD1 on 5 matching bases. The sample taken for sequencing was peripheral blood. This CDR3 reads CASSLLGQGKTGELFF. In DNA form, the CDR3 reads TGTGCCAGCAGCCTCTTGGGGCAGGGAAAAACCGGGGAGCTGTTTTTT.